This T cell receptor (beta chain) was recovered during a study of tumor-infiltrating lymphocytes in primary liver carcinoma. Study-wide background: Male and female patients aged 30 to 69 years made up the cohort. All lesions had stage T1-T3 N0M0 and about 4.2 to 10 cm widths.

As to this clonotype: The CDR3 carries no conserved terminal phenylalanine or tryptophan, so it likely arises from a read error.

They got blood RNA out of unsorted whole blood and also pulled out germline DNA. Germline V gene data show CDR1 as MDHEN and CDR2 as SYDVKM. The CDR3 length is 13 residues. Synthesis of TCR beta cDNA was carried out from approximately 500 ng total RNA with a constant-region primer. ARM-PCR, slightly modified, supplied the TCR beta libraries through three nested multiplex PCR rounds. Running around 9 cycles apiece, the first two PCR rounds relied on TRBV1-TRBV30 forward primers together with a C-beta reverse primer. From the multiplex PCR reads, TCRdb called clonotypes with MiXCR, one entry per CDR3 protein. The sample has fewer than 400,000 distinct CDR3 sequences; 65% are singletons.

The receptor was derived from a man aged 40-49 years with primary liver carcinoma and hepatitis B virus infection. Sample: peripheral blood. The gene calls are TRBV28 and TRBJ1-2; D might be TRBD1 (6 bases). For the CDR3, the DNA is TGTGCCAGCACTTACGACAGGAACTATAGCTACACCTCC. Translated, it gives CASTYDRNYSYTS.